Listed below are T cell receptor beta chains from one sample, sequenced in a study of blood T cell repertoires in COVID-19. The method was immunoSEQ multiplex PCR; TCRdb's version includes in-frame clones alone and lacks a portion of them. The repertoire consists of 290,000 or so clones, with over 75% occurring once and the leading ten covering 5.1%. The material sequenced was peripheral blood. All receptors come from a middle-aged man with active or convalescent COVID-19. CDR3s include the opening cysteine and the closing phenylalanine or tryptophan. D genes are given only for firm matches. Clone size appears in some rows only: once, few, many, or a class for an expanded clone.

CDR3 DNA: TGTGCCAGCAGTTCGACAAACTACGAGCAGTACTTC
CDR3 protein: CASSSTNYEQYF
D gene: .
J gene: TRBJ2-7
V gene: TRBV28
clone size: .

CDR3 DNA: TGTGCCAGCAGTTCGGGGGGAGGCTACACCTTC
CDR3 protein: CASSSGGGYTF
D gene: .
J gene: TRBJ1-2
V gene: TRBV12-3/TRBV12-4
clone size: .

CDR3 DNA: TGTGCCTGGGGTAAACGCCCTACCAGCACAGATACGCAGTATTTT
CDR3 protein: CAWGKRPTSTDTQYF
D gene: .
J gene: TRBJ2-3
V gene: TRBV30
clone size: .

CDR3 DNA: TGTGCCAGTAGTCTAGGGCAACTGAGGGCTGAAGCTTTCTTT
CDR3 protein: CASSLGQLRAEAFF
D gene: .
J gene: TRBJ1-1
V gene: TRBV19
clone size: .

CDR3 DNA: TGCAGTGCCCTGGGCCCCGACGAGCAGTACTTC
CDR3 protein: CSALGPDEQYF
D gene: .
J gene: TRBJ2-7
V gene: TRBV20-1
clone size: .

CDR3 DNA: TGTGCCAGCAGGCTTCAGGGGGCAACTAATGAAAAACTGTTTTTT
CDR3 protein: CASRLQGATNEKLFF
D gene: TRBD1
J gene: TRBJ1-4
V gene: TRBV27
clone size: .

CDR3 DNA: TGCGCCAGCAGCCAAGATGGGCTAGGGGGCCGGCCCTATGGCTACACCTTC
CDR3 protein: CASSQDGLGGRPYGYTF
D gene: TRBD1
J gene: TRBJ1-2
V gene: TRBV4-1
clone size: .

CDR3 DNA: TGTGCCAGCAGCGCGCGTTCCATCGGGACTAGCGGGGCATCAGATACGCAGTATTTT
CDR3 protein: CASSARSIGTSGASDTQYF
D gene: TRBD2
J gene: TRBJ2-3
V gene: TRBV9
clone size: few

CDR3 DNA: TGTGCCAGCAGCACTTCGACAGGGTCTAACTATGGCTACACCTTC
CDR3 protein: CASSTSTGSNYGYTF
D gene: TRBD1
J gene: TRBJ1-2
V gene: TRBV9
clone size: .

CDR3 DNA: TGTGCCAGCAGCCAAGGGAGGCCGGATACGCAGTATTTT
CDR3 protein: CASSQGRPDTQYF
D gene: .
J gene: TRBJ2-3
V gene: TRBV3-1/TRBV3-2
clone size: .

CDR3 DNA: TGTGCCAGCAGTTACTCGACAGGGGCCTACACCTACGAGCAGTACTTC
CDR3 protein: CASSYSTGAYTYEQYF
D gene: TRBD1
J gene: TRBJ2-7
V gene: TRBV6-5
clone size: .

CDR3 DNA: TGTGCCAGCAGCCAAGCTGAAGGGACTTGGGATCAGCCCCAGCATTTT
CDR3 protein: CASSQAEGTWDQPQHF
D gene: .
J gene: TRBJ1-5
V gene: TRBV14
clone size: .

CDR3 DNA: TGTGCCAGCCGACAGGCAGATACGCAGTATTTT
CDR3 protein: CASRQADTQYF
D gene: .
J gene: TRBJ2-3
V gene: TRBV2
clone size: .

CDR3 DNA: TGTGCCAGCAGCCCAGGTGAAGGGGGCTTAGAGACCCAGTACTTC
CDR3 protein: CASSPGEGGLETQYF
D gene: TRBD1
J gene: TRBJ2-5
V gene: TRBV7-9
clone size: once

CDR3 DNA: TGTGCCAGCAGCTTAACAGGTGCAGGGGCCAACGTCCTGACTTTC
CDR3 protein: CASSLTGAGANVLTF
D gene: .
J gene: TRBJ2-6
V gene: TRBV7-9
clone size: .

CDR3 DNA: TGTGCCAGCAGCTGGGACAGGTTAGAGACCCAGTACTTC
CDR3 protein: CASSWDRLETQYF
D gene: TRBD1
J gene: TRBJ2-5
V gene: TRBV5-6
clone size: few

CDR3 DNA: TGTGCCAGCAGCAACAGGGAGAATCAGCCCCAGCATTTT
CDR3 protein: CASSNRENQPQHF
D gene: .
J gene: TRBJ1-5
V gene: TRBV6-5
clone size: few

CDR3 DNA: TGTGCCAGCAGCCCACTCGAGGCCCGTGAAGCTTTCTTT
CDR3 protein: CASSPLEAREAFF
D gene: .
J gene: TRBJ1-1
V gene: TRBV3-1/TRBV3-2
clone size: few

CDR3 DNA: TGTGCCAGCGGGCGGGGGCGGAATGAGCAGTTCTTC
CDR3 protein: CASGRGRNEQFF
D gene: .
J gene: TRBJ2-1
V gene: TRBV11-3
clone size: .

CDR3 DNA: TGTGCCAGCAGCCAGGGGAGGCTCAATCAGCCCCAGCATTTT
CDR3 protein: CASSQGRLNQPQHF
D gene: .
J gene: TRBJ1-5
V gene: TRBV3-1/TRBV3-2
clone size: .

CDR3 DNA: TGTGCCAGCAGCCAATGGGAGGGACCTGGAAACACCATATATTTT
CDR3 protein: CASSQWEGPGNTIYF
D gene: .
J gene: TRBJ1-3
V gene: TRBV16
clone size: .

CDR3 DNA: TGCGCCAGCAGCTTGGCCAGGGGCTCCTACAATGAGCAGTTCTTC
CDR3 protein: CASSLARGSYNEQFF
D gene: .
J gene: TRBJ2-1
V gene: TRBV5-1
clone size: .

CDR3 DNA: TGTGCCAGCAGCCAAGCTACCGATGGCTACACCTTC
CDR3 protein: CASSQATDGYTF
D gene: .
J gene: TRBJ1-2
V gene: TRBV3-1/TRBV3-2
clone size: .

CDR3 DNA: TGTGCCAGCAGCCACTCACGAAGCGAACTAAGGTCGGAGGAGCAGTTCTTC
CDR3 protein: CASSHSRSELRSEEQFF
D gene: .
J gene: TRBJ2-1
V gene: TRBV14
clone size: .

CDR3 DNA: TGCGCCAGCAGCATCCGGGACAGGGGGTCGGATGAGCAGTTCTTC
CDR3 protein: CASSIRDRGSDEQFF
D gene: TRBD1
J gene: TRBJ2-1
V gene: TRBV5-1
clone size: .

CDR3 DNA: TGTGCCAGCAGCTACCAGTATAGCAATCAGCCCCAGCATTTT
CDR3 protein: CASSYQYSNQPQHF
D gene: .
J gene: TRBJ1-5
V gene: TRBV7-8
clone size: few

CDR3 DNA: TGCGCCAGCAGCCAAGAAGGACTAGGTTATCCAGATATGCAGTATTTT
CDR3 protein: CASSQEGLGYPDMQYF
D gene: TRBD2
J gene: TRBJ2-3
V gene: TRBV4-3
clone size: .

CDR3 DNA: TGTGCCAGCAGCAGACAACTGTTTGAAAAACTGTTTTTT
CDR3 protein: CASSRQLFEKLFF
D gene: .
J gene: TRBJ1-4
V gene: TRBV21-1
clone size: .

CDR3 DNA: TGTGCCAGTAGTATAAGGGCGGGAGTCGGGACCTACGAGCAGTACTTC
CDR3 protein: CASSIRAGVGTYEQYF
D gene: TRBD2
J gene: TRBJ2-7
V gene: TRBV19
clone size: .

CDR3 DNA: TGTGCCAGCAGCCAGGGACTAGCGGGAGCCCTTGGGGGGACTAGCACAGATACGCAGTATTTT
CDR3 protein: CASSQGLAGALGGTSTDTQYF
D gene: TRBD2
J gene: TRBJ2-3
V gene: TRBV4-2
clone size: .

CDR3 DNA: TGTGCCAGCAGTACTCCGGGACAGACAAAAGCTTTCTTT
CDR3 protein: CASSTPGQTKAFF
D gene: TRBD1
J gene: TRBJ1-1
V gene: TRBV28
clone size: .

CDR3 DNA: TGTGCCATCAGTGACTACGGGGTGGGCAATCAGCCCCAGCATTTT
CDR3 protein: CAISDYGVGNQPQHF
D gene: .
J gene: TRBJ1-5
V gene: TRBV10-3
clone size: .

CDR3 DNA: TGTGCCAGCATTCCGGAGCTCTCTGGGGCCAACGTCCTGACTTTC
CDR3 protein: CASIPELSGANVLTF
D gene: .
J gene: TRBJ2-6
V gene: TRBV6-5
clone size: .

CDR3 DNA: TGTGCCAGCAGCGGGGGATCTAAAGCTTTCTTT
CDR3 protein: CASSGGSKAFF
D gene: .
J gene: TRBJ1-1
V gene: TRBV6-5
clone size: .

CDR3 DNA: TGTGCCACCAGCAGGGGGGTGGGGAGGCGGAGCAACTACAATGAGCAGTTCTTC
CDR3 protein: CATSRGVGRRSNYNEQFF
D gene: .
J gene: TRBJ2-1
V gene: TRBV15
clone size: .

CDR3 DNA: TGTGCCAGCAGCCCACACAGGGACCAGCCCCAGCATTTT
CDR3 protein: CASSPHRDQPQHF
D gene: .
J gene: TRBJ1-5
V gene: TRBV14
clone size: .

CDR3 DNA: TGCGCCAGCAGCCATGAGGTAGCGGGGAGTTCCGGGGAGCTGTTTTTT
CDR3 protein: CASSHEVAGSSGELFF
D gene: TRBD2
J gene: TRBJ2-2
V gene: TRBV4-3
clone size: .

CDR3 DNA: TGCGCCAGCAGCTTAAGACAGGGGCCTTTGGATGAGCAGTTCTTC
CDR3 protein: CASSLRQGPLDEQFF
D gene: TRBD1
J gene: TRBJ2-1
V gene: TRBV5-1
clone size: .

CDR3 DNA: TGTGCCAGCAGCTCTGCGGAGGGGAGACGGCAGCCCCAGCATTTT
CDR3 protein: CASSSAEGRRQPQHF
D gene: .
J gene: TRBJ1-5
V gene: TRBV7-9
clone size: .

CDR3 DNA: TGTGCCAGCAGCAAAGCGCTAGGGGGACAGGGGGCAAATGAGCAGTTCTTC
CDR3 protein: CASSKALGGQGANEQFF
D gene: .
J gene: TRBJ2-1
V gene: TRBV21-1
clone size: .

CDR3 DNA: TGTGCCAGCAGCTTAGGGACTGATTCCTCCTACGAGCAGTACTTC
CDR3 protein: CASSLGTDSSYEQYF
D gene: .
J gene: TRBJ2-7
V gene: TRBV7-9
clone size: .

CDR3 DNA: TGCGCCAGCAGCTTTATACTAGCGGGAGGGCCGGACGGGGAGCTGTTTTTT
CDR3 protein: CASSFILAGGPDGELFF
D gene: TRBD2
J gene: TRBJ2-2
V gene: TRBV5-1
clone size: .

CDR3 DNA: TGTGCCAGCAGCTCTCTCCGTAGCGGGGGTTACAATGAGCAGTTCTTC
CDR3 protein: CASSSLRSGGYNEQFF
D gene: TRBD2
J gene: TRBJ2-1
V gene: TRBV7-9
clone size: .

CDR3 DNA: TGTGCCAGTAGTATAGGAGAGGGTTCGGGCTACACCTTC
CDR3 protein: CASSIGEGSGYTF
D gene: .
J gene: TRBJ1-2
V gene: TRBV19
clone size: .

CDR3 DNA: TGTGCCAGTAGTACCGCCGGGACAGGGCTGGACGAGCAGTACTTC
CDR3 protein: CASSTAGTGLDEQYF
D gene: TRBD1
J gene: TRBJ2-7
V gene: TRBV19
clone size: .

CDR3 DNA: TGTGCCAGCAGCGTACGGGCGGGAGCCTACGAGCAGTACTTC
CDR3 protein: CASSVRAGAYEQYF
D gene: TRBD2
J gene: TRBJ2-7
V gene: TRBV9
clone size: .

CDR3 DNA: TGTGCCAGCAGAGCCGTAGAGACCCAGTACTTC
CDR3 protein: CASRAVETQYF
D gene: .
J gene: TRBJ2-5
V gene: TRBV12-3/TRBV12-4
clone size: .

CDR3 DNA: TGTGCCAGCAGCGGGACAGGGGGTGGCTACACCTTC
CDR3 protein: CASSGTGGGYTF
D gene: TRBD1
J gene: TRBJ1-2
V gene: TRBV2
clone size: .

CDR3 DNA: TGTGCCAGCAGTCTATCGGGGGGAGGGCCCCAGCATTTT
CDR3 protein: CASSLSGGGPQHF
D gene: .
J gene: TRBJ1-5
V gene: TRBV2
clone size: .

CDR3 DNA: TGTGCCAGCAGCTTACCACCCTTGGGTAGCGGGAGTAGCGAGCAGTACTTC
CDR3 protein: CASSLPPLGSGSSEQYF
D gene: TRBD2
J gene: TRBJ2-7
V gene: TRBV7-9
clone size: .

CDR3 DNA: TGTGCCAGCAGCCAAGTTCTGACAGGGGGCATGAACACTGAAGCTTTCTTT
CDR3 protein: CASSQVLTGGMNTEAFF
D gene: TRBD1
J gene: TRBJ1-1
V gene: TRBV3-1/TRBV3-2
clone size: .